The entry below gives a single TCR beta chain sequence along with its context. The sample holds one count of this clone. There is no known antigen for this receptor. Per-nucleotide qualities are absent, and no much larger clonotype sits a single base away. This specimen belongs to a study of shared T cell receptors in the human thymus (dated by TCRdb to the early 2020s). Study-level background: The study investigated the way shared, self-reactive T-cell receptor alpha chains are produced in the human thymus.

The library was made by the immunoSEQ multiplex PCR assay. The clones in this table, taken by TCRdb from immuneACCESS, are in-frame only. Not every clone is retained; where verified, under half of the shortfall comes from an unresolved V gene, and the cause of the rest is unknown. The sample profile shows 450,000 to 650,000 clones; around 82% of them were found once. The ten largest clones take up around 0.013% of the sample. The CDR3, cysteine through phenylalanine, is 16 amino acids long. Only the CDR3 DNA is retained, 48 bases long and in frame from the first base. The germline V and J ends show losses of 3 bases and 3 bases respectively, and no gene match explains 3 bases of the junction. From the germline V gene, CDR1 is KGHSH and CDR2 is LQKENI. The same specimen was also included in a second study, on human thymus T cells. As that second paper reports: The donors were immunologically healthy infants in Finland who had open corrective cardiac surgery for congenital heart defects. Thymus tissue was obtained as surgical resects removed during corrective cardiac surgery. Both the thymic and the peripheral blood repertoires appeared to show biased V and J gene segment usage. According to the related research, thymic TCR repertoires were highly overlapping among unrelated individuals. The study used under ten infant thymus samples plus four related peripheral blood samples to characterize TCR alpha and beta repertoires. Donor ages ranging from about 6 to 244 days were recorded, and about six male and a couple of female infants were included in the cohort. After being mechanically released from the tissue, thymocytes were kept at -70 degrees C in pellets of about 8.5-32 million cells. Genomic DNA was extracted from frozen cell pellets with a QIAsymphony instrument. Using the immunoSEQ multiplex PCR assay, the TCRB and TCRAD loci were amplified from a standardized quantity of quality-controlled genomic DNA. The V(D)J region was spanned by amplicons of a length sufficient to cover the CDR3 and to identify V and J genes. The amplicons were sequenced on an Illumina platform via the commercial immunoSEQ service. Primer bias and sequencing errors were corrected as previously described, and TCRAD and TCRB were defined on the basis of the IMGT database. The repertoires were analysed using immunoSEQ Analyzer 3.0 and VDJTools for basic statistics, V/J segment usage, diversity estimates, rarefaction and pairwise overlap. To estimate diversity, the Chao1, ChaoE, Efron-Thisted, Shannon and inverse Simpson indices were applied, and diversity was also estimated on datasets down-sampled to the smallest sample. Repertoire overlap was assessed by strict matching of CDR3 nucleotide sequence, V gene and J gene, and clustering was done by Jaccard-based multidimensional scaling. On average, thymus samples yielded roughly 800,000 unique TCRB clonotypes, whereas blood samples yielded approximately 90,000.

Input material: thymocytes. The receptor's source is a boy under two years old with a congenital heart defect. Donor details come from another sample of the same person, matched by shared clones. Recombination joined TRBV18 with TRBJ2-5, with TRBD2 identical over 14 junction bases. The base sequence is TGTGCCAGCTCACCTAGGGGACTAGCGGGAGAAGAGACCCAGTACTTC. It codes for CASSPRGLAGEETQYF.